This T cell receptor beta chain stems from a study of CD8 T cells in ankylosing spondylitis. The length of the CDR3 is 15 residues. V was clipped by 5 bases and J by 15 bases, with 26 bases between them. The germline V gene has CDR1 SGHTA and CDR2 FQGNSA. This clonotype was counted only a few times. What it binds is not known. Study-level points and caveats: With a CD8+ phenotype, disease-linked clones were relatively rare in peripheral blood. Characteristic of ankylosing spondylitis blood, it appeared, was a TCR beta motif comprising several highly homologous variants.

TCRdb reprocessed the 5' RACE reads via MiXCR and lists one record per CDR3 protein. The sample has 500,000 to 550,000 distinct CDR3 sequences; 9.5% to 15% are singletons. This sequence originates from a male donor with ankylosing spondylitis. This chain joins TRBV7-2 and TRBJ2-1; the D gene could be TRBD1 or TRBD2 (5 bases each). The specimen sequenced was blood, either unsorted or a sorted T cell fraction (not recorded which). CDR3 nucleotides: TGTGCCAGCAGCCCGTCCCGGGACGGAGACGTCTTTGCGTTCTTC. It encodes CASSPSRDGDVFAFF. Looking up the rest from reference TRBV7-2 and TRBJ2-1 gives the full variable domain: GAGVSQSPSNKVTEKGKDVELRCDPISGHTALYWYRQSLGQGLEFLIYFQGNSAPDKSGLPSDRFSAERTGGSVSTLTIQRTQQEDSAVYLCASSPSRDGDVFAFFGPGTRLTVL.